A selection of T cell receptor beta chains follows, all from one sample in a study of blood T cell repertoires in COVID-19. Repertoires were generated with immunoSEQ multiplex PCR, while TCRdb's copy carries only in-frame clones and drops some. This table has 300,000 or so clones, around 84% appearing once. Source material: peripheral blood. Source of these receptors: a man aged 65-85 years with acute or convalescent COVID-19. Each CDR3 is given with its conserved first and last residue. A D gene is named only where the DNA matches it firmly.

CASSSPPGQGIDSPLHF	TGTGCCAGCAGCTCCCCGCCGGGACAGGGGATTGATTCACCCCTCCACTTT	TRBJ1-6	17	TRBD1	TRBV7-9
CASSGGGASYEQYF	TGTGCCAGCAGCGGCGGGGGGGCCTCCTACGAGCAGTACTTC	TRBJ2-7	14	TRBD2	TRBV11-3
CSASGVEGLEAFF	TGCAGTGCTAGTGGCGTTGAGGGTCTTGAAGCTTTCTTT	TRBJ1-1	13	-	TRBV20-1
CATSDSLAESSYEQYF	TGTGCCACCAGTGATTCGCTAGCGGAAAGCTCCTACGAGCAGTACTTC	TRBJ2-7	16	TRBD2	TRBV24-1
CASSVGEGQRGGEKLFF	TGTGCCAGCAGCGTAGGTGAGGGTCAGCGGGGAGGTGAAAAACTGTTTTTT	TRBJ1-4	17	-	TRBV9
CASSLADRGEMYF	TGTGCCAGCAGCTTGGCCGACAGGGGGGAAATGTACTTC	TRBJ2-7	13	TRBD1	TRBV5-5
CASSEGTGVYGYTF	TGTGCCAGCAGTGAAGGGACAGGGGTGTATGGCTACACCTTC	TRBJ1-2	14	TRBD1	TRBV2
CAWSVLIGGHEQYF	TGTGCCTGGAGTGTACTAATAGGGGGCCACGAGCAGTACTTC	TRBJ2-7	14	TRBD1	TRBV30
CASSSRGGDNQPQHF	TGTGCCAGCAGCTCCCGGGGCGGGGACAATCAGCCCCAGCATTTT	TRBJ1-5	15	-	TRBV7-9
CASSRLSGDTGELFF	TGTGCCAGCAGCCGACTTAGCGGGGACACCGGGGAGCTGTTTTTT	TRBJ2-2	15	TRBD2	TRBV9